This TCR beta chain was captured by sequencing in a study of cytomegalovirus exposure and HLA in healthy donors. Study-level results: In a later analysis, most CMV-associated TCR beta chains appeared HLA-restricted. Researchers reported that a few CMV-associated chains were confirmed in vitro as CMV antigen-specific. Sequencing probably produced one cluster of sequence variants that were highly shared.

For this clone: Its antigen is still unknown.

The primer mix had 60 Vbeta and 13 Jbeta primers. Repertoires were generated with immunoSEQ multiplex PCR, while TCRdb's copy carries only in-frame clones and drops some. The sample's table shows around 64,000 clones. This sequence was found in a female donor in good health and CMV-seropositive. Sequencing input: PBMCs.

CDR3 in amino acids: CASSVNGSPHLTYGYTF. CDR3 DNA sequence: TGCGCCAGCAGTGTGAACGGGTCCCCTCATCTGACCTATGGCTACACCTTC. The gene calls are TRBV5-1 and TRBJ1-2; no reliable D call. This CDR3 has 17 amino acids. Germline V gene lookup returns CDR1 SGHRS and CDR2 YFSETQ. The germline V and J ends were trimmed by 5 bases and 4 bases, with 24 bases remaining between them.